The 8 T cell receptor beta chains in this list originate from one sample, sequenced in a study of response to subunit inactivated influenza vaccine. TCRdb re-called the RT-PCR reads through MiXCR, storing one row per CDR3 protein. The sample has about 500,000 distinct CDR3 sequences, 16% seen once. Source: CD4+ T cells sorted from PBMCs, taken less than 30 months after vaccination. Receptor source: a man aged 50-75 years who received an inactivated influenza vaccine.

The CDR3 reads CSAHRLINEQFF. In DNA form, the CDR3 reads TGCAGTGCCCACCGACTGATCAATGAGCAGTTCTTC. This rearrangement joins TRBV20-1 to TRBJ2-1; D not resolved. Germline CDR1 and CDR2: DFQATT and SNEGSKA (reference sequence). The CDR3 loop spans 12 amino acids. The ends were cut back, 6 bases at V and 6 bases at J, with 12 bases in the middle.

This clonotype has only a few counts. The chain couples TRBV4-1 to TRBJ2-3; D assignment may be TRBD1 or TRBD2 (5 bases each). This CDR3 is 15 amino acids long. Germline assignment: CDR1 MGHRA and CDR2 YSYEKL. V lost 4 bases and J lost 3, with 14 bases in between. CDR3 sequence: CASSPRGGGTDTQYF. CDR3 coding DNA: TGCGCCAGCAGCCCGCGTGGGGGTGGGACAGATACGCAGTATTTT.

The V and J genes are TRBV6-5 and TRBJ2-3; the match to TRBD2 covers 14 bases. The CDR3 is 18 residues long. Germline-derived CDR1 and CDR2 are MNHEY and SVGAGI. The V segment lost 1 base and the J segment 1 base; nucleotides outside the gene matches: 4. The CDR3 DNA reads TGTGCCAGCAGTTACTTAGGGACTAGCGGGAGAGGCACAGATACGCAGTATTTT. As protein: CASSYLGTSGRGTDTQYF.

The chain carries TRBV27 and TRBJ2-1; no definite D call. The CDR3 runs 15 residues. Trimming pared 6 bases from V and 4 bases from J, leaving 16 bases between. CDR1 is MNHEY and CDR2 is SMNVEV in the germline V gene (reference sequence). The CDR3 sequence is CASRPETITYNEQFF. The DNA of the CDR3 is TGTGCCAGCAGGCCCGAGACAATAACTTACAATGAGCAGTTCTTC.

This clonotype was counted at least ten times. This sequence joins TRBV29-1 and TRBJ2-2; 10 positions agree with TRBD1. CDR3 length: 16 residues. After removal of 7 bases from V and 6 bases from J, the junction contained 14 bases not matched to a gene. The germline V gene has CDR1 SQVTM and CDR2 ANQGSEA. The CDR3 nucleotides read TGCAGCGATTGGGACAGGGGATCTTATAGCCCCGGGGAGCTGTTTTTT. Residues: CSDWDRGSYSPGELFF.

For the CDR3, the DNA is TGTGCCACCCAGACGGCCGGCGGGGAGCAGTACTTC. Translating it yields CATQTAGGEQYF. V usage is TRBV12-3 or TRBV12-4 and J usage is TRBJ2-7; a weak D match, TRBD2 (5 bases). The ends were cut back, 10 bases at V and 7 bases at J, with 17 bases in the middle. The CDR3 has 12 residues.

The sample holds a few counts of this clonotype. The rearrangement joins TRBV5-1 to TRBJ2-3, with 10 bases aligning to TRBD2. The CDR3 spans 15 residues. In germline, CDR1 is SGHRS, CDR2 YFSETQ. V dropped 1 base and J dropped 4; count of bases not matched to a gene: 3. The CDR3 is CASSLWLAGADTQYF. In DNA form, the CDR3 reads TGCGCCAGCAGCTTGTGGCTAGCGGGGGCAGATACGCAGTATTTT.

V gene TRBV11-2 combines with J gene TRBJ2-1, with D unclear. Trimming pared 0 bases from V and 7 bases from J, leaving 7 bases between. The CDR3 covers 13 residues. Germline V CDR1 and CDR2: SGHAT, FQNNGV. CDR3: CASSLDRQNEQFF. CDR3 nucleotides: TGTGCCAGCAGCTTAGATCGGCAAAATGAGCAGTTCTTC.